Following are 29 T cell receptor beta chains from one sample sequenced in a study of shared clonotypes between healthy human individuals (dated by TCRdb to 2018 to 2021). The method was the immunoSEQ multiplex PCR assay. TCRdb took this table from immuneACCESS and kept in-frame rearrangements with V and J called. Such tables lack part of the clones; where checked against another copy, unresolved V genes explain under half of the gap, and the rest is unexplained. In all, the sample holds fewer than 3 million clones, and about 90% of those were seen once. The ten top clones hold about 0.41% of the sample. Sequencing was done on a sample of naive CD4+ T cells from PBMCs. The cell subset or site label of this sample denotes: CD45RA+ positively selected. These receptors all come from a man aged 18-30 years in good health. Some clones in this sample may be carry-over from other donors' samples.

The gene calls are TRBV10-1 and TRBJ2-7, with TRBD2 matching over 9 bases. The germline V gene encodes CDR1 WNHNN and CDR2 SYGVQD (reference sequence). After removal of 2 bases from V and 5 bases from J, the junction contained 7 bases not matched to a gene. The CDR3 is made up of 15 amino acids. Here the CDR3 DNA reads TGCGCCAGCAGTGAGCCGGGACTAGCCAGCCACGAGCAGTACTTC. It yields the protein CASSEPGLASHEQYF.

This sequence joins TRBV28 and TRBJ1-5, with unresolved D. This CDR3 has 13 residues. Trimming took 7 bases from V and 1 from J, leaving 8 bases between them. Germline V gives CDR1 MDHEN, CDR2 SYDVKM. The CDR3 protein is CASMGGSNQPQHF. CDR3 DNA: TGTGCCAGCATGGGTGGGAGCAATCAGCCCCAGCATTTT.

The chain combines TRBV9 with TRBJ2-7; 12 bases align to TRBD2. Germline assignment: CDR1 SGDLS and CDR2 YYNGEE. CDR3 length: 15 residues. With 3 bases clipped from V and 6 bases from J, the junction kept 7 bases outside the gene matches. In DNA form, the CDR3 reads TGTGCCAGCAGCGCAGGACTAGCGGGAATCCGCGAGCAGTACTTC. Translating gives CASSAGLAGIREQYF. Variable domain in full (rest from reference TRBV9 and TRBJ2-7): DSGVTQTPKHLITATGQRVTLRCSPRSGDLSVYWYQQSLDQGLQFLIQYYNGEERAKGNILERFSAQQFPDLHSELNLSSLELGDSALYFCASSAGLAGIREQYFGPGTRLTVT.

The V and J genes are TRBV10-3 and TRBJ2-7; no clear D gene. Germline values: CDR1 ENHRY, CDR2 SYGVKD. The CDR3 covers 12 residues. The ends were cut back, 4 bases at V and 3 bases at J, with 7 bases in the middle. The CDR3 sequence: CAISGPGYEQYF. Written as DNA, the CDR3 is TGTGCCATCAGTGGTCCCGGCTACGAGCAGTACTTC.

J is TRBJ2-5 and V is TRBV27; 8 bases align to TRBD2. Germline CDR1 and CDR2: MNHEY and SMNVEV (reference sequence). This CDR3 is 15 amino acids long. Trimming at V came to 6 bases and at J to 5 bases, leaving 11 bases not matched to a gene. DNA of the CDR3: TGTGCCAGCAGGCCCCCCAGGACGGGGGGGGAGACCCAGTACTTC. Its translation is CASRPPRTGGETQYF.

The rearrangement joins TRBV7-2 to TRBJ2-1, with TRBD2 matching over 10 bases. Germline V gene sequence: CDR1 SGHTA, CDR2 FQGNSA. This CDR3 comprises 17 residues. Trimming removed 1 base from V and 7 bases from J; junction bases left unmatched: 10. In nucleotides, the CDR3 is TGTGCCAGCAGCTTAGTTGGTAGCGGGAGGATGCTGAATGAGCAGTTCTTC. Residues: CASSLVGSGRMLNEQFF. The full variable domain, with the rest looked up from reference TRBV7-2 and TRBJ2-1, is GAGVSQSPSNKVTEKGKDVELRCDPISGHTALYWYRQSLGQGLEFLIYFQGNSAPDKSGLPSDRFSAERTGGSVSTLTIQRTQQEDSAVYLCASSLVGSGRMLNEQFFGPGTRLTVL.

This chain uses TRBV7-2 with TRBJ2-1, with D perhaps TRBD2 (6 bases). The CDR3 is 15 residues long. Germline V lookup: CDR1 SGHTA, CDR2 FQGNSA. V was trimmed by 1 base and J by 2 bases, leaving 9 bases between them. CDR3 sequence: CASSLGTTAYNEQFF. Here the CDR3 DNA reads TGTGCCAGCAGCTTAGGGACTACCGCCTACAATGAGCAGTTCTTC.

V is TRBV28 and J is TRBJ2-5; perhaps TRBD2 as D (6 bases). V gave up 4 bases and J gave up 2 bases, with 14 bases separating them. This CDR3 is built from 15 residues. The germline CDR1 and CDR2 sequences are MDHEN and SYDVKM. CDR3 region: CASSSPGTVQETQYF. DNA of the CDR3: TGTGCCAGCAGTTCGCCCGGGACTGTTCAAGAGACCCAGTACTTC.

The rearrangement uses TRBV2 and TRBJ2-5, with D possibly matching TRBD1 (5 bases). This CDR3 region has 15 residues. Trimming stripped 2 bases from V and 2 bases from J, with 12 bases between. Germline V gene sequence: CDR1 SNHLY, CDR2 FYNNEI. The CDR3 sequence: CASSEQGGEQETQYF. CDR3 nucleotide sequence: TGTGCCAGCAGTGAACAGGGCGGTGAACAAGAGACCCAGTACTTC. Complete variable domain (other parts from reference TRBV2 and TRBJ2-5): EPEVTQTPSHQVTQMGQEVILRCVPISNHLYFYWYRQILGQKVEFLVSFYNNEISEKSEIFDDQFSVERPDGSNFTLKIRSTKLEDSAMYFCASSEQGGEQETQYFGPGTRLLVL.

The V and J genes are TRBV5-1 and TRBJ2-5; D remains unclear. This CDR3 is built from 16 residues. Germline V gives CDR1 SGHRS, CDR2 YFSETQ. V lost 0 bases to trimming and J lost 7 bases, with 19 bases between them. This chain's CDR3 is CASSLVSPKSGATQYF. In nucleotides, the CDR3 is TGCGCCAGCAGCTTGGTGAGTCCCAAGAGTGGTGCGACCCAGTACTTC.

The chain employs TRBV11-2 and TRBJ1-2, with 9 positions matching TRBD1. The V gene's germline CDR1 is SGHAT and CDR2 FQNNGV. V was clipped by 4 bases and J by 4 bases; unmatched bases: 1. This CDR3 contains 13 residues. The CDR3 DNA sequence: TGTGCCAGCAGCTCGGACAGGGGCTATGGCTACACCTTC. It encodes CASSSDRGYGYTF.

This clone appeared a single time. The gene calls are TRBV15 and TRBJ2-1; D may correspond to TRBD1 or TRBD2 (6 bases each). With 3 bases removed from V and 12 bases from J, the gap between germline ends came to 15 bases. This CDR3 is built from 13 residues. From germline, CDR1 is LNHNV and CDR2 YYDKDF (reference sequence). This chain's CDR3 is CATSRDSPGLQFF. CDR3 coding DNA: TGTGCCACCAGCAGGGACAGCCCGGGACTGCAGTTCTTC. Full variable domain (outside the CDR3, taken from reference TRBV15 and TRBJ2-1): DAMVIQNPRYQVTQFGKPVTLSCSQTLNHNVMYWYQQKSSQAPKLLFHYYDKDFNNEADTPDNFQSRRPNTSFCFLDIRSPGLGDTAMYLCATSRDSPGLQFFGPGTRLTVL.

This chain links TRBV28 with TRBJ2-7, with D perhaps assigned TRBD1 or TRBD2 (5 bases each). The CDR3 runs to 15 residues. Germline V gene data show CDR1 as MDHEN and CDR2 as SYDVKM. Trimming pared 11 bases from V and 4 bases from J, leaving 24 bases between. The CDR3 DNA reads TGTGCCTCCGTCGGGGCGCACGCAATGATGTACGAGCAGTACTTC. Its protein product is CASVGAHAMMYEQYF.

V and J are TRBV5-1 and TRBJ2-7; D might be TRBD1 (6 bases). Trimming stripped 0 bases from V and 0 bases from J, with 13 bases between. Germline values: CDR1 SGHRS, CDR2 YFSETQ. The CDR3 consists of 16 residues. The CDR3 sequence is CASSLAQGPSSYEQYF. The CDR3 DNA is TGCGCCAGCAGCTTGGCCCAGGGGCCTAGCTCCTACGAGCAGTACTTC.

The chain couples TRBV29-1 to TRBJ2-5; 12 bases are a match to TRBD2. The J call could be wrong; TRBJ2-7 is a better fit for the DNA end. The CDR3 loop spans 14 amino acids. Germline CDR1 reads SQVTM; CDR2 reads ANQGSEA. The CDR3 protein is CSVGGLAGYYEQYF. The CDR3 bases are TGCAGCGTTGGGGGACTAGCGGGTTACTACGAGCAGTACTTC.

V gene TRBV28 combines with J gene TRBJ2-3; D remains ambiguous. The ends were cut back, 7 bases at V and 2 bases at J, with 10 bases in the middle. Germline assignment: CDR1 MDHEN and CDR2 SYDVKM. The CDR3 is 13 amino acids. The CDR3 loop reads CASTRSITDTQYF. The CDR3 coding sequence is TGTGCCAGCACCCGTTCCATCACAGATACGCAGTATTTT. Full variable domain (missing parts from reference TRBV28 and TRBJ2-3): DVKVTQSSRYLVKRTGEKVFLECVQDMDHENMFWYRQDPGLGLRLIYFSYDVKMKEKGDIPEGYSVSREKKERFSLILESASTNQTSMYLCASTRSITDTQYFGPGTRLTVL.

CDR3 residues: CAYLEGGIRGTEAFF. The CDR3 DNA follows: TGTGCCTACCTAGAGGGAGGCATAAGGGGCACTGAAGCTTTCTTT. The chain uses TRBV30 and TRBJ1-1; tentative D call: TRBD1 (5 bases). V lost 7 bases, J lost 4 bases, and 22 bases lay in between. The CDR3 sequence is 15 residues long. CDR1 and CDR2 from the germline V gene are GTSNPN and SVGIG (reference sequence).

The CDR3 nucleotides read TGCAGCGTTGAGGATCCCGGCAGATTCCAAGAGACCCAGTACTTC. Encoded protein: CSVEDPGRFQETQYF. The rearrangement joins TRBV29-1 to TRBJ2-5; D is ambiguous. V was clipped by 3 bases and J by 1 base, with 15 bases between them. The CDR3 spans 15 residues. Germline V gives CDR1 SQVTM, CDR2 ANQGSEA. The variable domain in full, completed from reference TRBV29-1 and TRBJ2-5, reads SAVISQKPSRDICQRGTSLTIQCQVDSQVTMMFWYRQQPGQSLTLIATANQGSEATYESGFVIDKFPISRPNLTFSTLTVSNMSPEDSSIYLCSVEDPGRFQETQYFGPGTRLLVL.

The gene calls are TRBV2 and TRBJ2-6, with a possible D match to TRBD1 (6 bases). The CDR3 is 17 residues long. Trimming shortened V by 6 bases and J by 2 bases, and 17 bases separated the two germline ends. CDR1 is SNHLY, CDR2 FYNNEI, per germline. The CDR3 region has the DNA TGTGCCAGCAGCGGGAACAGGGCTCGGGCTGGGGCCAACGTCCTGACTTTC. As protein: CASSGNRARAGANVLTF.

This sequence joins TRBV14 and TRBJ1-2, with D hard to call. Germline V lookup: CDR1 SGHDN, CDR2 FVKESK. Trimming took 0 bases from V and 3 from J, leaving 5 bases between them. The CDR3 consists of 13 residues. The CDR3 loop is CASSQERDYGYTF. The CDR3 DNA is TGTGCCAGCAGCCAAGAGAGGGACTATGGCTACACCTTC.

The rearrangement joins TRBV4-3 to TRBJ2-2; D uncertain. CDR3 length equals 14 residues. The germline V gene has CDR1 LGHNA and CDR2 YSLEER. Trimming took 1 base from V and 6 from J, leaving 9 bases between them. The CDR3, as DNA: TGCGCCAGCAGCCAAGCCACGGCGGCCGGGGAGCTGTTTTTT. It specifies CASSQATAAGELFF.

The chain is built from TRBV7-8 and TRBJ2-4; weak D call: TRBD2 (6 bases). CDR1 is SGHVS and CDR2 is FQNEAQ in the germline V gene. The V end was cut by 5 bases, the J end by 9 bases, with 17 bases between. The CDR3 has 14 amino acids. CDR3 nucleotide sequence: TGTGCCAGCAGCCCCCGTCCTAGCGAGGGCATTCAGTACTTC. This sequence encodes CASSPRPSEGIQYF.

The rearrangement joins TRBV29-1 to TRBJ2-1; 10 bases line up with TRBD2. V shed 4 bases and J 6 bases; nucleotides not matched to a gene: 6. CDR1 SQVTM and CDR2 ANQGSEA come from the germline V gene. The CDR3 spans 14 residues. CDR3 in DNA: TGCAGCGTTGGCTTACTAGCGGGAATCAATGAGCAGTTCTTC. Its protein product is CSVGLLAGINEQFF.

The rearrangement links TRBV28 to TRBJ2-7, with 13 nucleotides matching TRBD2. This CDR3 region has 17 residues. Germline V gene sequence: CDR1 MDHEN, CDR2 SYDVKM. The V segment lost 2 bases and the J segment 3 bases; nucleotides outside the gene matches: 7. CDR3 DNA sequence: TGTGCCAGCAGTTTACTTATCAGGACTAGCGGGAGCTACGAGCAGTACTTC. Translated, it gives CASSLLIRTSGSYEQYF. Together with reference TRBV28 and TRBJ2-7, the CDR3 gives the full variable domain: DVKVTQSSRYLVKRTGEKVFLECVQDMDHENMFWYRQDPGLGLRLIYFSYDVKMKEKGDIPEGYSVSREKKERFSLILESASTNQTSMYLCASSLLIRTSGSYEQYFGPGTRLTVT.

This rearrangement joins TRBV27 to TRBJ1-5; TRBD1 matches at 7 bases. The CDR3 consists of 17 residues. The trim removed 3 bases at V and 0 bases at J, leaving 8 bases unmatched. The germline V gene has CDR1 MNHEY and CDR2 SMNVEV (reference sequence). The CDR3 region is CASSFGAGGHSNQPQHF. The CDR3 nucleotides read TGTGCCAGCAGTTTCGGCGCAGGGGGGCATAGCAATCAGCCCCAGCATTTT.

CDR3 in DNA: TGTGCCTCCCGAGGTGGGCCATCGAGGACTTTCAATTCACCCCTCCACTTT. Its protein product is CASRGGPSRTFNSPLHF. The chain is built from TRBV30 and TRBJ1-6, with unresolved D. CDR1 and CDR2 (germline): GTSNPN, SVGIG (reference sequence). V shed 7 bases and J shed 7 bases, with 26 bases lying between them. There are 17 residues in the CDR3.

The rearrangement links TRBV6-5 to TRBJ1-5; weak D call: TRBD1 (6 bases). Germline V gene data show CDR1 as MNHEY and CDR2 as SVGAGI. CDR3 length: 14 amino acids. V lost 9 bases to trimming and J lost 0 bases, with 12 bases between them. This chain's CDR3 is CASKGRGSNQPQHF. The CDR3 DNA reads TGTGCCAGTAAGGGCAGGGGTAGCAATCAGCCCCAGCATTTT.

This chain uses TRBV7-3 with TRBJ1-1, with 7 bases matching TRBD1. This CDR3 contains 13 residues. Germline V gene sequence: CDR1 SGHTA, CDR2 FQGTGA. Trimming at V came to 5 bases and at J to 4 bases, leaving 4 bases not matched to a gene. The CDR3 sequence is CASSPTGVTEAFF. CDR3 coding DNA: TGTGCCAGCAGCCCAACAGGGGTCACTGAAGCTTTCTTT.

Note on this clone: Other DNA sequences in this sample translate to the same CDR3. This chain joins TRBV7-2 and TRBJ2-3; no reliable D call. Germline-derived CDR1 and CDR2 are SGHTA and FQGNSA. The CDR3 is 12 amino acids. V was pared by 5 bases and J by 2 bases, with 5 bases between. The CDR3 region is CASSPYTDTQYF. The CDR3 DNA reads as TGTGCCAGCAGCCCTTACACAGATACGCAGTATTTT.